The sample holds one count of the clone carrying this T cell receptor (beta chain). The data are from a study of blood T cell repertoires in COVID-19. Clones were read by immunoSEQ multiplex PCR, and TCRdb kept only the in-frame ones, dropping some. The sample has 130,000 to 150,000 clones, roughly 80% seen once. The TCR sequence derives from a human donor with acute or convalescent COVID-19. The donor label of this sample is uncertain. Sequenced input: peripheral blood.

The CDR3 reads CASSSTGAPYGYTF. Written as DNA, the CDR3 is TGTGCCAGCAGCTCCACAGGGGCCCCCTATGGCTACACCTTC. The V and J genes are TRBV7-9 and TRBJ1-2, with 7 nucleotides matching TRBD1. This CDR3 is built from 14 residues. J gave up 4 bases and V 4 bases, and 6 bases lay outside the gene matches. Germline CDR1 is SEHNR and CDR2 is FQNEAQ (reference sequence). The full variable domain, its missing parts supplied by reference TRBV7-9 and TRBJ1-2, is DTGVSQNPRHKITKRGQNVTFRCDPISEHNRLYWYRQTLGQGPEFLTYFQNEAQLEKSRLLSDRFSAERPKGSFSTLEIQRTEQGDSAMYLCASSSTGAPYGYTFGSGTRLTVV.